Following are 29 T cell receptor beta chains from one sample sequenced in a study of T-cell reconstitution after alpha-beta-depleted transplantation in children. Preparation of the TCRbeta library involved a method that used unique molecular identifiers. Using its own MiXCR run on the PCR reads, TCRdb lists one record per CDR3 protein. The table includes 480,000 or so distinct CDR3 sequences, about 10% detected once. Material: PBMCs, obtained before TCRalphabeta/CD19-depleted stem cell transplant. These receptors all stem from a child aged 2-15 years with inherited bone marrow failure, due to receive a stem cell transplant.

This clonotype was counted at least ten times. This chain uses TRBV28 with TRBJ2-7; D gene unclear. V was shortened by 5 bases and J by 5 bases, with 7 bases between the two germline ends. Germline CDR1 is MDHEN and CDR2 is SYDVKM. CDR3 length equals 11 residues. CDR3 coding DNA: TGTGCCAGCAGTCGCCCGGACGAGCAGTACTTC. This sequence encodes CASSRPDEQYF. The full variable domain, with the rest looked up from reference TRBV28 and TRBJ2-7, is DVKVTQSSRYLVKRTGEKVFLECVQDMDHENMFWYRQDPGLGLRLIYFSYDVKMKEKGDIPEGYSVSREKKERFSLILESASTNQTSMYLCASSRPDEQYFGPGTRLTVT.

This clonotype was counted ten times or more. This chain connects TRBV11-2 to TRBJ1-4; D unclear. V gave up 2 bases and J gave up 11 bases, with 12 bases separating them. Germline CDR1 reads SGHAT; CDR2 reads FQNNGV. The CDR3 totals 13 residues. Written as DNA, the CDR3 is TGTGCCAGCAGCTTAAGTGGACGTCCGAAACTGTTTTTT. It codes for CASSLSGRPKLFF.

This clonotype came up a few times. V gene TRBV30 combines with J gene TRBJ1-1; D call uncertain. CDR3 length: 13 residues. V lost 2 bases to trimming and J lost 0 bases, with 7 bases between them. Germline CDR1 is GTSNPN and CDR2 is SVGIG (reference sequence). The CDR3 here is CAWSWGLNTEAFF. CDR3 nucleotides: TGTGCCTGGAGTTGGGGATTGAACACTGAAGCTTTCTTT.

As concerns this clonotype: One end of the junction varies from germline; a read error may be responsible. V and J are TRBV5-1 and TRBJ2-1; TRBD1 matches 8 bases. The CDR3 is made up of 15 amino acids. Germline V gene data show CDR1 as SGHRS and CDR2 as YFSETQ. CDR3 in DNA: TGCGCCACCAGCTTGATAGGACAGGGCTACAATGAGCAGTTCTTC. Translating gives CATSLIGQGYNEQFF. The whole variable domain, remainder taken from reference TRBV5-1 and TRBJ2-1, is KAGVTQTPRYLIKTRGQQVTLSCSPISGHRSVSWYQQTPGQGLQFLFEYFSETQRNKGNFPGRFSGRQFSNSRSEMNVSTLELGDSALYLCATSLIGQGYNEQFFGPGTRLTVL.

This clonotype was counted at least ten times. The V and J genes are TRBV29-1 and TRBJ2-2; 7 bases agree with TRBD2. Germline-derived CDR1 and CDR2 are SQVTM and ANQGSEA. V shed 4 bases, J shed 3 bases, and the junction held 5 bases outside the gene matches. This CDR3 is 14 amino acids long. CDR3 region: CSVGAGVHTGELFF. The CDR3 region has the DNA TGCAGCGTTGGGGCGGGAGTTCACACCGGGGAGCTGTTTTTT.

This clonotype was picked up many times. V and J are TRBV4-2 and TRBJ2-3, with 7 bases that match TRBD2. V dropped 4 bases and J dropped 0; count of bases not matched to a gene: 4. CDR3 length: 15 residues. CDR1 is LGHNA and CDR2 is YNFKEQ in the germline V gene. Here the CDR3 DNA reads TGTGCCAGCAGCCCGACTAGCCCTAGCACAGATACGCAGTATTTT. Translated: CASSPTSPSTDTQYF.

In its sample, this clonotype was seen many times. The chain recombines TRBV6-5 with TRBJ2-1, with 8 nucleotides matching TRBD1. Germline V gene lookup returns CDR1 MNHEY and CDR2 SVGAGI. The CDR3 consists of 16 residues. Losses at the gene ends were 4 bases for V and 8 bases for J; bases not matched to a gene: 13. CDR3 in amino acids: CASSSKLGQVGDEQFF. CDR3 coding DNA: TGTGCCAGCAGTTCCAAATTGGGACAGGTTGGCGATGAGCAGTTCTTC.

This clonotype was detected many times. The J gene is TRBJ2-7, the V gene TRBV4-2, with D unresolved. Germline loops: CDR1 LGHNA, CDR2 YNFKEQ. The V and J ends lost 0 bases and 7 bases respectively, with 10 bases between them. This CDR3 is built from 13 residues. The CDR3 region has the DNA TGTGCCAGCAGCCAAGAGAAAGCTGGGGAGCAGTACTTC. Translating it yields CASSQEKAGEQYF.

There are many counts of this clonotype. The CDR3 sequence is CASSQVQGSGRQFF. The CDR3, as DNA: TGTGCCAGCAGCCAAGTACAAGGGTCTGGTCGGCAGTTCTTC. This chain joins TRBV3-1 and TRBJ2-1; D is uncertain. V shed 1 base and J shed 12 bases, with 16 bases lying between them. Per the germline V gene, CDR1 is LGHDT and CDR2 is YNNKEL (reference sequence). This CDR3 contains 14 residues.

V and J are TRBV7-2 and TRBJ2-7, with D unresolved. The length of the CDR3 is 15 residues. The V end was cut by 1 base, the J end by 0 bases, with 10 bases between. Germline V gene lookup returns CDR1 SGHTA and CDR2 FQGNSA. DNA for the CDR3: TGTGCCAGCAGCTTAGGGTTGGTATCCTCCTACGAGCAGTACTTC. Protein product: CASSLGLVSSYEQYF. The variable domain in full, completed from reference TRBV7-2 and TRBJ2-7, reads GAGVSQSPSNKVTEKGKDVELRCDPISGHTALYWYRQSLGQGLEFLIYFQGNSAPDKSGLPSDRFSAERTGGSVSTLTIQRTQQEDSAVYLCASSLGLVSSYEQYFGPGTRLTVT.

As concerns this clonotype: This sequence may be a read error, since a much larger clone differs from it by one base. V is TRBV30 and J is TRBJ2-1; D possibly corresponds to TRBD2 (5 bases). Germline V gene sequence: CDR1 GTSNPN, CDR2 SVGIG (reference sequence). There are 13 residues in the CDR3. Written as DNA, the CDR3 is TGTGCCGTAAGCGGACCTTCCTACAAGGAGCAGTTCTTC. It encodes CAVSGPSYKEQFF.

This clonotype was observed at least ten times. The rearrangement uses TRBV12-3 or TRBV12-4 and TRBJ1-4, with 8 nucleotides matching TRBD1. Germline trimming cut 3 bases from V and 5 bases from J; bases unmatched to any gene: 2. The CDR3 has 14 amino acids. DNA of the CDR3: TGTGCCAGCAGTTTGAACAGGGGGAATGAAAAACTGTTTTTT. Protein: CASSLNRGNEKLFF.

Ten or more counts support this clonotype. V gene TRBV12-3 or TRBV12-4 combines with J gene TRBJ2-7, with 13 nucleotides matching TRBD2. Losses at the gene ends were 5 bases for V and 7 bases for J; bases not matched to a gene: 11. CDR3 size: 16 residues. The CDR3, as DNA: TGTGCCAGCAGTCCACCACTAGCGGGAGGGCTACGGGAGCAGTACTTC. Amino acids: CASSPPLAGGLREQYF.

This clonotype was counted many times. The chain couples TRBV5-1 to TRBJ2-1; D unclear. Germline V gene sequence: CDR1 SGHRS, CDR2 YFSETQ. This CDR3 has 16 residues. V lost 0 bases and J 0 bases, leaving 10 bases between the germline ends. The CDR3 nucleotides read TGCGCCAGCAGCTTGGAGGGCGATAGCTCCTACAATGAGCAGTTCTTC. Translated, it gives CASSLEGDSSYNEQFF. The entire variable domain, with the rest obtained from reference TRBV5-1 and TRBJ2-1, is as follows: KAGVTQTPRYLIKTRGQQVTLSCSPISGHRSVSWYQQTPGQGLQFLFEYFSETQRNKGNFPGRFSGRQFSNSRSEMNVSTLELGDSALYLCASSLEGDSSYNEQFFGPGTRLTVL.

This clonotype was seen at least ten times. The chain joins TRBV20-1 to TRBJ1-6; 7 bases line up with TRBD1. Germline lookup yields CDR1 DFQATT and CDR2 SNEGSKA (reference sequence). CDR3 length: 14 amino acids. J lost 11 bases, V lost 1 base, and 8 bases had no gene match. The CDR3 is CSARGDRILTPLHF. CDR3 nucleotide sequence: TGCAGTGCTAGAGGGGACAGAATTCTAACACCCCTCCACTTT.

Ten or more counts support this clonotype. The genes are TRBV6-1 and TRBJ2-3, with no clear D. The CDR3 has 16 residues. V was pared by 6 bases and J by 0 bases, with 16 bases between. From germline, CDR1 is MNHNS and CDR2 SASEGT. The DNA for the CDR3 is TGTGCCAGCAGCCTAAGGCTTCTTTCTAGCACAGATACGCAGTATTTT. As protein: CASSLRLLSSTDTQYF.

The chain couples TRBV6-1 to TRBJ2-1; 9 positions match TRBD2. Germline V gene sequence: CDR1 MNHNS, CDR2 SASEGT. V shed 7 bases, J shed 5 bases, and the junction held 6 bases outside the gene matches. CDR3 length: 14 amino acids. CDR3 protein: CASNRLADHNEQFF. The CDR3 bases are TGTGCCAGCAACCGACTAGCGGATCACAATGAGCAGTTCTTC.

This clonotype occurred a few times. This sequence joins TRBV12-3 or TRBV12-4 and TRBJ2-5; 8 bases fit TRBD2. The CDR3 runs 15 residues. Trimming removed 5 bases from V and 3 bases from J; junction bases left unmatched: 8. For the CDR3, the DNA is TGTGCCAGCAGTAGACAGCGGGAGCCCGAAGAGACCCAGTACTTC. Its protein is CASSRQREPEETQYF.

There are a few counts of this clonotype. CDR3 loop: CASSLDLVGEQYF. The CDR3 DNA is TGTGCCAGCAGCCTAGATCTAGTGGGCGAGCAGTACTTC. The chain uses TRBV7-9 and TRBJ2-7, with D unclear. CDR1 and CDR2 (germline): SEHNR, FQNEAQ (reference sequence). The CDR3 spans 13 residues. V gave up 5 bases and J gave up 6 bases, with 14 bases separating them.

This clonotype came up many times. CDR3 coding DNA: TGTGCCACCAGTGTGGGTGGGGCCAACGTCCTGACTTTC. It translates to CATSVGGANVLTF. This chain uses TRBV24-1 with TRBJ2-6, with D uncertain. The V and J ends lost 5 bases and 3 bases respectively, with 4 bases between them. The CDR3 covers 13 residues. CDR1 and CDR2 from the germline V gene are KGHDR and SFDVKD.

This clonotype was seen repeatedly, ten times or more. The V and J genes are TRBV5-1 and TRBJ1-4, with 7 nucleotides matching TRBD1. The CDR3 length is 16 residues. The V and J ends lost 4 bases and 0 bases, in that order; junction bases with no gene match: 6. CDR1 is SGHRS, CDR2 YFSETQ, per germline. This CDR3 is CASSLGQTATNEKLFF. The CDR3 DNA is TGCGCCAGCAGCCTGGGACAGACCGCAACTAATGAAAAACTGTTTTTT. The variable domain in full, with the rest retrieved from reference TRBV5-1 and TRBJ1-4, is KAGVTQTPRYLIKTRGQQVTLSCSPISGHRSVSWYQQTPGQGLQFLFEYFSETQRNKGNFPGRFSGRQFSNSRSEMNVSTLELGDSALYLCASSLGQTATNEKLFFGSGTQLSVL.

The chain is built from TRBV4-2 and TRBJ2-2; TRBD2 agrees at 15 bases. The V segment lost 0 bases and the J segment 4 bases; nucleotides outside the gene matches: 9. The germline CDR1 and CDR2 sequences are LGHNA and YNFKEQ. The CDR3 has 20 amino acids. The CDR3 is CASSQDQGLAGGPVTGELFF. The CDR3 nucleotides read TGTGCCAGCAGCCAAGATCAAGGACTAGCGGGAGGGCCAGTCACCGGGGAGCTGTTTTTT.

This clonotype has a handful of counts. The chain links TRBV19 to TRBJ1-5, with D perhaps TRBD1 (6 bases). The CDR3 loop spans 15 amino acids. Trimming stripped 7 bases from V and 2 bases from J, with 15 bases between. From germline, CDR1 is LNHDA and CDR2 SQIVND (reference sequence). CDR3: CASKGHPEGNQPQHF. For the CDR3, the DNA is TGTGCCAGTAAGGGACACCCGGAGGGCAATCAGCCCCAGCATTTT.

This clonotype was found many times. The V call is TRBV29-1, the J call TRBJ2-5; a weak D match, TRBD2 (6 bases). The germline gives CDR1 SQVTM, CDR2 ANQGSEA. Trimming cost V 4 bases and J 5 bases, with 11 bases left between them. The CDR3 is 12 residues long. The CDR3 DNA reads TGCAGCGTTGTCGGGAGCCGGGAGACCCAGTACTTC. Residues: CSVVGSRETQYF.

This clonotype was recorded at least ten times. The CDR3 nucleotides read TGTGCCAGCAGCTCCTTATCTTCTCCGGGACTAGGCCCCTACGAGCAGTACTTC. The encoded protein is CASSSLSSPGLGPYEQYF. The chain couples TRBV11-1 to TRBJ2-7; TRBD2 matches at 8 bases. V was clipped by 4 bases and J by 2 bases; unmatched bases: 16. The CDR3 runs 18 residues. Germline loops: CDR1 SGHAT, CDR2 FQDESV (reference sequence). The full variable domain, in which reference TRBV11-1 and TRBJ2-7 provide the parts outside the CDR3, is EAEVAQSPRYKITEKSQAVAFWCDPISGHATLYWYRQILGQGPELLVQFQDESVVDDSQLPKDRFSAERLKGVDSTLKIQPAELGDSAMYLCASSSLSSPGLGPYEQYFGPGTRLTVT.

This clonotype was seen at least ten times. The genes are TRBV4-3 and TRBJ1-1; D is perhaps TRBD1 (6 bases). Germline CDR1 reads LGHNA; CDR2 reads YSLEER. The CDR3 consists of 15 residues. V gave up 1 base and J gave up 4 bases, with 13 bases separating them. Here the CDR3 DNA reads TGCGCCAGCAGCCAAGTCCAGGGGACGGGCACTGAAGCTTTCTTT. Residues: CASSQVQGTGTEAFF.

The table lists this clonotype with a few counts. The gene calls are TRBV6-5 and TRBJ2-7; D is perhaps TRBD1 or TRBD2 (6 bases each). Trimming removed 2 bases from V and 5 bases from J, with 16 bases in between. The CDR3 has 15 residues. Germline V lookup: CDR1 MNHEY, CDR2 SVGAGI. CDR3 region: CASSYLGGLQNEQYF. CDR3 bases: TGTGCCAGCAGTTACCTCGGGGGCCTCCAAAACGAGCAGTACTTC.

This clonotype has at least ten counts. The chain combines TRBV28 with TRBJ1-1; TRBD1 agrees at 8 bases. Germline-derived CDR1 and CDR2 are MDHEN and SYDVKM. Losses at the gene ends were 5 bases for V and 4 bases for J; bases not matched to a gene: 9. This CDR3 is 15 amino acids long. The CDR3 DNA follows: TGTGCCAGCAGTCCAATTGGACAGGGAGGCACTGAAGCTTTCTTT. Residues: CASSPIGQGGTEAFF.

The V and J genes are TRBV30 and TRBJ2-3; D is unclear. Germline CDR1 is GTSNPN and CDR2 is SVGIG (reference sequence). The CDR3 length is 11 residues. V was pared by 8 bases and J by 6 bases, with 12 bases between. The CDR3 DNA reads TGTGCCGGAAACCGGTTGGATACGCAGTATTTT. Translated: CAGNRLDTQYF.